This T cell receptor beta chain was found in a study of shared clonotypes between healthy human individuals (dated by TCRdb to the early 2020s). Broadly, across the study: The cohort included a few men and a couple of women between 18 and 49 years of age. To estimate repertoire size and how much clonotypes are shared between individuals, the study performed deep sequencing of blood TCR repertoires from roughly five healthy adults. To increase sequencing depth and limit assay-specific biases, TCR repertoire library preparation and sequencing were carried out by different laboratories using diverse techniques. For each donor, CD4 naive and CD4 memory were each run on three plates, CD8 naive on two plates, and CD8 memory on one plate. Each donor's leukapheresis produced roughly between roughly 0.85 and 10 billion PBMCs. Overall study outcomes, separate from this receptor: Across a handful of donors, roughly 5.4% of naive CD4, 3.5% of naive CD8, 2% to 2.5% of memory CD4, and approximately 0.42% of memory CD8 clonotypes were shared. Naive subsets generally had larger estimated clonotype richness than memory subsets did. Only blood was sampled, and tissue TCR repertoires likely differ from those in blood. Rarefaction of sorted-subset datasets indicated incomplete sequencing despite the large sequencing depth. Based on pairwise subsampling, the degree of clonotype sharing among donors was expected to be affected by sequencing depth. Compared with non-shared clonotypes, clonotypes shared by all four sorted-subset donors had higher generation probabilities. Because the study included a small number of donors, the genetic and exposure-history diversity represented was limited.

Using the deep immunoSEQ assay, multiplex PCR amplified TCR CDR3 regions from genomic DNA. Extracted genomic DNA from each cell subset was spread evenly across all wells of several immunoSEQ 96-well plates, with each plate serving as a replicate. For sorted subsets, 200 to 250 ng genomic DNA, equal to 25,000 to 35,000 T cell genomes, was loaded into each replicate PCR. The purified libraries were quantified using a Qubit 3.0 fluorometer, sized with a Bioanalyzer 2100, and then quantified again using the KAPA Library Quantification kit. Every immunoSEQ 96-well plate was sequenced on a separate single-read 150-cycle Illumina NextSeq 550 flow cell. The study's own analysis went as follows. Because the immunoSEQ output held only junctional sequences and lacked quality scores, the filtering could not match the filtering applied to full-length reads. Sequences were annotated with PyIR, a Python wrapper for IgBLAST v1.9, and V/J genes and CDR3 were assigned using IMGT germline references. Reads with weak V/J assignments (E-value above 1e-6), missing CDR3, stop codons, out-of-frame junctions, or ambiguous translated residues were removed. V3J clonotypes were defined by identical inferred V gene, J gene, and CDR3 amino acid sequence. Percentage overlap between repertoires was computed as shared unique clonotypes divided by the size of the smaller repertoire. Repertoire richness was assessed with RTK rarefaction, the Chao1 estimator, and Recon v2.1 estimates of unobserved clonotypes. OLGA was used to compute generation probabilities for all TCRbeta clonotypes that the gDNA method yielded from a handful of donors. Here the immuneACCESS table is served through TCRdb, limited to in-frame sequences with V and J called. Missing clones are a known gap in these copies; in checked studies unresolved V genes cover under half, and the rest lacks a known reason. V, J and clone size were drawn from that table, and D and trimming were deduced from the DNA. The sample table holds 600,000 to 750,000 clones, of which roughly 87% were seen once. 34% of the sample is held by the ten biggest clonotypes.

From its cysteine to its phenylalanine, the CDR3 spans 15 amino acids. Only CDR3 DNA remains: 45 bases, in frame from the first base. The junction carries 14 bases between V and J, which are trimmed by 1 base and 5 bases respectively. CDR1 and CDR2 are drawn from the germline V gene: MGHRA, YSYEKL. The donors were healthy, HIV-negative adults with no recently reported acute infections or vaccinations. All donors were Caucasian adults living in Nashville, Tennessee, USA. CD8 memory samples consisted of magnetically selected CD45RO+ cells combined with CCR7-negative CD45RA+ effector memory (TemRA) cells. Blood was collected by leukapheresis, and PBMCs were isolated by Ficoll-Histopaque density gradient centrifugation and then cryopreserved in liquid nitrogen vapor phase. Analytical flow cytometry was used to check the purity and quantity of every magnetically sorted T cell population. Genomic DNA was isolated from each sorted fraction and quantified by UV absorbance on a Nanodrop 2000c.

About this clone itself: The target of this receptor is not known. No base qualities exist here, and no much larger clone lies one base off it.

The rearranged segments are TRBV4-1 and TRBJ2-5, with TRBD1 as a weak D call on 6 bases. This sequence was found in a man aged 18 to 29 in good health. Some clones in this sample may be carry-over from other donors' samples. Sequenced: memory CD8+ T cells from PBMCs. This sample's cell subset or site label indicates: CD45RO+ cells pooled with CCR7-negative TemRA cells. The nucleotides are TGCGCCAGCAGCCAAGTCGACAGGCCTCAGGAGACCCAGTACTTC. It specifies CASSQVDRPQETQYF.